This T cell receptor (beta chain) was captured by sequencing in a study of cytomegalovirus exposure and HLA in healthy donors. Primers included in the PCR were 60 Vbeta and 13 Jbeta primers. Only in-frame clones appear in the TCRdb table, and some are missing; sequencing was by immunoSEQ multiplex PCR. The sample has about 150,000 clones, 84% seen once. V was clipped by 0 bases and J by 9 bases, with 16 bases between them. The CDR3 is 15 amino acids. Germline-derived CDR1 and CDR2 are SGDLS and YYNGEE. The TCR comes from a boy younger than 10 in good health and CMV-seronegative. The specimen was PBMCs. The chain is built from TRBV9 and TRBJ2-1, with D uncertain. The CDR3 loop reads CASSVDLRPYGEQFF. The CDR3 bases are TGTGCCAGCAGCGTAGATTTGAGGCCTTATGGTGAGCAGTTCTTC.